The T cell receptor (beta chain) described here comes from a study of blood T cell repertoires in COVID-19. As for the study in general: Researchers got acute and convalescent COVID-19 samples from the United States, Italy and Spain. T cells, B-cell-depleted T cells, or PBMCs supplied cDNA or gDNA.

Patients of the Seattle cohort, enrolled during active infection, were followed longitudinally. The CDR3 has 16 residues. Trimming removed 6 bases from V and 3 bases from J; junction bases left unmatched: 10. Germline CDR1 reads MDHEN; CDR2 reads SYDVKM. Authors' processing steps: Amplification with reference gene primers provided the estimates of nucleated cell counts. The method was immunoSEQ multiplex PCR; TCRdb's version includes in-frame clones alone and lacks a portion of them. The V and J calls and clone size were taken over from that table, and D and trimming were inferred from the DNA. This sample yields approximately 300,000 clones, of which roughly 90% are seen a single time; under 1.1% belongs to the top ten.

This rearrangement joins TRBV28 to TRBJ2-5; 10 positions agree with TRBD2. The sequence came from a woman between 35 and 50 years old with COVID-19, enrolled during active disease. Sequences were obtained from peripheral blood. The CDR3 DNA reads as TGTGCCAGCAGGGGGCCCCCTCTAGCGGGGGAAGAGACCCAGTACTTC. It translates to CASRGPPLAGEETQYF.